A single sample is the source of the 27 T cell receptor beta chains below, sequenced in a study of cytomegalovirus exposure and HLA in healthy donors. The PCR employed 60 Vbeta primers together with 13 Jbeta primers. The assay was immunoSEQ multiplex PCR, and TCRdb's table has in-frame clones only and misses some. The sample spans approximately 110,000 clones; the ten largest clones claim approximately 2%. Source material: PBMCs. These receptor sequences come from a man aged 40-50 years in good health and CMV-seronegative.

The chain carries TRBV7-9 and TRBJ1-5, with D perhaps TRBD1 (6 bases). The V gene's germline CDR1 is SEHNR and CDR2 FQNEAQ (reference sequence). CDR3 length equals 14 residues. V gave up 2 bases and J gave up 5 bases, with 10 bases separating them. In nucleotides, the CDR3 is TGTGCCAGCAGCTTATCGGACAGAGATCAGCCCCAGCATTTT. Translated: CASSLSDRDQPQHF.

The rearrangement joins TRBV5-1 to TRBJ2-3; D is perhaps TRBD1 (5 bases). Germline V gene lookup returns CDR1 SGHRS and CDR2 YFSETQ. V lost 4 bases, J lost 0 bases, and 9 bases lay in between. The CDR3 covers 14 residues. CDR3 sequence: CASSTQASTDTQYF. Written as DNA, the CDR3 is TGCGCCAGCAGCACACAGGCTAGCACAGATACGCAGTATTTT.

This rearrangement joins TRBV2 to TRBJ2-3, with TRBD1 identical over 7 bases. CDR1 is SNHLY and CDR2 is FYNNEI in the germline V gene. The V and J ends lost 4 bases and 3 bases, in that order; junction bases with no gene match: 1. CDR3 length: 13 amino acids. CDR3 in amino acids: CASSGQGTDTQYF. CDR3 sequence (DNA): TGTGCCAGCAGTGGACAGGGAACAGATACGCAGTATTTT.

In regard to this clone: The same CDR3 is also encoded by other DNA sequences in this sample. The rearrangement uses TRBV11-3 and TRBJ1-1; perhaps TRBD1 as D (5 bases). V shed 3 bases and J shed 8 bases, with 7 bases lying between them. Germline V CDR1 and CDR2: SGHNT, YENEEA. The CDR3 extends over 11 amino acids. CDR3 sequence: CASSLRTEAFF. The CDR3, as DNA: TGTGCCAGCAGCTTGAGGACAGAAGCTTTCTTT.

This rearrangement joins TRBV18 to TRBJ1-3, with 10 bases matching TRBD1. CDR3 length: 16 amino acids. From germline, CDR1 is KGHSH and CDR2 LQKENI. Trimming cost V 5 bases and J 7 bases; bases outside gene matches: 11. CDR3 loop: CASSAQTGGRINTIYF. CDR3 nucleotides: TGTGCCAGCTCAGCCCAGACAGGGGGCAGGATCAACACCATATATTTT.

CDR3 loop: CAWSVALNYGYTF. The DNA of the CDR3 is TGTGCCTGGAGTGTAGCCCTTAACTATGGCTACACCTTC. The chain uses TRBV30 and TRBJ1-2; D is undetermined. Germline CDR1 and CDR2: GTSNPN and SVGIG (reference sequence). V lost 0 bases and J lost 1, with 6 bases in between. The CDR3 spans 13 residues.

J is TRBJ2-3 and V is TRBV5-6, with a tentative D call TRBD2 (5 bases). CDR3 size: 15 residues. Trimming left V 4 bases short and J 0 bases short, with 12 bases between. Germline assignment: CDR1 SGHDT and CDR2 YYEEEE. CDR3 loop: CASSHPGKSTDTQYF. The CDR3 coding sequence is TGTGCCAGCAGCCACCCGGGAAAGAGCACAGATACGCAGTATTTT.

The rearrangement uses TRBV10-3 and TRBJ1-2, with 8 bases aligning to TRBD1. The CDR3 is 14 amino acids. Looked up from germline, CDR1 is ENHRY and CDR2 is SYGVKD. V shed 3 bases and J 6 bases; nucleotides not matched to a gene: 6. For the CDR3, the DNA is TGTGCCATCAGTGAATTCAGACAGGGGAATGGCTACACCTTC. It codes for CAISEFRQGNGYTF.

The chain employs TRBV7-2 and TRBJ1-2; D is possibly TRBD1 (6 bases). Germline V gene data show CDR1 as SGHTA and CDR2 as FQGNSA. Trimming left V 2 bases short and J 5 bases short, with 15 bases between. This CDR3 is built from 15 residues. The CDR3 region is CASSLSSQGSYGYTF. The CDR3 coding sequence is TGTGCCAGCAGCTTATCCTCGCAGGGGAGTTATGGCTACACCTTC.

The CDR3 DNA reads as TGTGCCATCAGGGGGACTAGCGGCAATGAGCAGTTCTTC. Amino acids: CAIRGTSGNEQFF. The rearrangement uses TRBV10-3 and TRBJ2-1, with TRBD2 identical over 11 bases. The germline gives CDR1 ENHRY, CDR2 SYGVKD. The CDR3 is made up of 13 amino acids. V gave up 6 bases and J gave up 6 bases; unmatched junction bases: 1.

The CDR3 sequence: CASSLDRLEAFF. CDR3 sequence (DNA): TGTGCCAGCAGCTTGGACAGGCTGGAAGCTTTCTTT. The gene calls are TRBV5-4 and TRBJ1-1; a weak D match, TRBD1 (5 bases). In germline, CDR1 is SGHNT, CDR2 YYREEE (reference sequence). V dropped 0 bases and J dropped 8 bases, with 8 bases sitting between them. This CDR3 comprises 12 residues.

The chain's CDR3 is CASSLAGGRFTGELFF. As DNA, the CDR3 is TGTGCCAGCAGCTTAGCTGGCGGGAGGTTCACCGGGGAGCTGTTTTTT. The rearrangement links TRBV11-3 to TRBJ2-2, with TRBD2 identical over 8 bases. Unmatched junction bases numbered 5, after V lost 1 base and J lost 4 bases. The V gene's germline CDR1 is SGHNT and CDR2 YENEEA. The CDR3 sequence is 16 residues long.

The genes are TRBV25-1 and TRBJ1-1; 9 bases match TRBD1. The CDR3 loop spans 14 amino acids. The germline V gene encodes CDR1 MGHDK and CDR2 SYGVNS. DNA of the CDR3: TGTGGGAGGGGGGGACAGGGATTGAACACTGAAGCTTTCTTT. Amino acid sequence: CGRGGQGLNTEAFF.

V gene TRBV27 combines with J gene TRBJ2-7, with a possible D match to TRBD2 (5 bases). With 3 bases removed from V and 5 bases from J, the gap between germline ends came to 17 bases. The CDR3 has 15 residues. Germline V gene data show CDR1 as MNHEY and CDR2 as SMNVEV (reference sequence). As DNA, the CDR3 is TGTGCCAGCAGTTTCATAGGGAGTGCAGTTCACGAGCAGTACTTC. Its translation is CASSFIGSAVHEQYF.

The chain is built from TRBV11-3 and TRBJ2-1; D might be TRBD2 (6 bases). This CDR3 has 15 amino acids. Per germline, CDR1 SGHNT and CDR2 YENEEA. Trimming shortened V by 3 bases and J by 9 bases, and 18 bases separated the two germline ends. CDR3: CASSFSGAPTTEQFF. In DNA, the CDR3 is TGTGCCAGCAGCTTTTCGGGAGCACCCACAACTGAGCAGTTCTTC.

The chain carries TRBV11-3 and TRBJ2-3; D is unresolved. The length of the CDR3 is 14 residues. In germline, CDR1 is SGHNT, CDR2 YENEEA. The V end was cut by 5 bases, the J end by 3 bases, with 12 bases between. CDR3 coding DNA: TGTGCCAGCAGCCCCGCCCCCGGGACAGATACGCAGTATTTT. Its protein is CASSPAPGTDTQYF.

This chain links TRBV9 with TRBJ1-4; weak D call: TRBD1 (5 bases). Germline CDR1 SGDLS, CDR2 YYNGEE. The CDR3 covers 15 residues. V lost 4 bases, J lost 3 bases, and 13 bases lay in between. The CDR3: CASSPGAGSNEKLFF. The CDR3, as DNA: TGTGCCAGCAGCCCTGGGGCAGGGTCTAATGAAAAACTGTTTTTT.

V usage is TRBV7-2 and J usage is TRBJ2-1, with D unresolved. The CDR3 loop spans 13 amino acids. Germline values: CDR1 SGHTA, CDR2 FQGNSA. The germline V and J ends were trimmed by 1 base and 13 bases, with 14 bases remaining between them. CDR3 sequence (DNA): TGTGCCAGCAGCTTAGATGGTATGGGCCCACAGTTCTTC. This translates into CASSLDGMGPQFF.

J is TRBJ2-7 and V is TRBV11-3; perhaps TRBD1 as D (5 bases). CDR1 is SGHNT and CDR2 is YENEEA in the germline V gene. The CDR3 contains 14 residues. V was cut by 3 bases and J by 4 bases, with 13 bases left in between. The CDR3 DNA follows: TGTGCCAGCAGCTTTGGGCAGGGAAGGTACGAGCAGTACTTC. Translating gives CASSFGQGRYEQYF.

This chain links TRBV6-4 with TRBJ2-2, with 8 positions matching TRBD2. The CDR3 is made up of 15 amino acids. Germline CDR1 is MRHNA and CDR2 is SNTAGT. The J segment lost 3 bases and the V segment lost 4 bases, leaving 4 bases of the junction unmatched. DNA for the CDR3: TGTGCCAGCAGTGGAACGGGAGGGGACACCGGGGAGCTGTTTTTT. Its protein is CASSGTGGDTGELFF.

The V call is TRBV7-9, the J call TRBJ2-1; 8 nucleotides align to TRBD2. Germline CDR1 SEHNR, CDR2 FQNEAQ (reference sequence). V gave up 5 bases and J gave up 6 bases; unmatched junction bases: 12. The CDR3 runs to 16 residues. CDR3 in amino acids: CASSLQSGSGGNEQFF. For the CDR3, the DNA is TGTGCCAGCAGCCTACAGAGCGGGAGCGGGGGCAATGAGCAGTTCTTC.

The CDR3: CASSPPGPQHF. The DNA for the CDR3 is TGTGCCAGCAGTCCCCCCGGGCCCCAGCATTTT. The chain recombines TRBV28 with TRBJ1-5; no definite D call. Germline V gives CDR1 MDHEN, CDR2 SYDVKM. The ends were cut back, 5 bases at V and 9 bases at J, with 8 bases in the middle. This CDR3 contains 11 residues.

The rearrangement joins TRBV7-9 to TRBJ2-7; 7 bases map to TRBD2. After removal of 8 bases from V and 5 bases from J, the junction contained 9 bases not matched to a gene. CDR3 size: 13 residues. Germline V gene data show CDR1 as SEHNR and CDR2 as FQNEAQ (reference sequence). The CDR3 sequence: CASRGEGGNEQYF. CDR3 coding DNA: TGTGCCAGCCGAGGGGAGGGCGGGAACGAGCAGTACTTC.

V gene TRBV27 combines with J gene TRBJ2-7; tentatively, D is TRBD2 (5 bases). The CDR3 has 13 residues. V was clipped by 8 bases and J by 3 bases, with 14 bases between them. Germline-derived CDR1 and CDR2 are MNHEY and SMNVEV (reference sequence). CDR3 nucleotides: TGTGCCAGCGGTACGGGAAACCTCTACGAGCAGTACTTC. Translation gives CASGTGNLYEQYF.

CDR3 amino acids: CASSLDPGGNQPQHF. The CDR3 nucleotides are TGTGCCAGCAGCTTGGATCCGGGGGGCAATCAGCCCCAGCATTTT. The chain has TRBV5-4 and TRBJ1-5, with D perhaps TRBD1 (5 bases). From germline, CDR1 is SGHNT and CDR2 YYREEE (reference sequence). Deletions cut 0 bases from V and 2 bases from J, with 9 bases between. There are 15 residues in the CDR3.

J is TRBJ2-2 and V is TRBV11-3; 10 nucleotides agree with TRBD2. The CDR3 totals 15 residues. Per the germline V gene, CDR1 is SGHNT and CDR2 is YENEEA. The V gene end was trimmed by 5 bases and the J gene end by 6 bases; junction bases not matched to a gene: 6. This CDR3 reads CASSVGTSVAGELFF. CDR3 nucleotides: TGTGCCAGCAGCGTCGGGACTAGCGTAGCCGGGGAGCTGTTTTTT.

The CDR3 coding sequence is TGCGCCAGCAGGGCAGGGCTGAACACTGAAGCTTTCTTT. It is translated as CASRAGLNTEAFF. This chain links TRBV5-1 with TRBJ1-1, with D perhaps matching TRBD1 (5 bases). The CDR3 totals 13 residues. The germline V gene encodes CDR1 SGHRS and CDR2 YFSETQ. The V and J ends lost 5 bases and 0 bases respectively, with 8 bases between them.